The rows below give T cell receptor beta chains drawn from one sample of a study of cytomegalovirus exposure and HLA in healthy donors. The data were produced by immunoSEQ multiplex PCR, yet TCRdb's version contains in-frame clones alone and is incomplete. The data hold 100,000 to 150,000 clones, with roughly a sixth observed a single time. Material: PBMCs. These TCRs come from a female donor in good health and CMV-seropositive. The CDR3 runs from the conserved cysteine through the conserved F or W.

TRBV4-1,TRBJ1-5,CASSQEYGQGAQPQHF
TRBV19,TRBJ2-2,CASSTPQGAYTGELFF
TRBV2,TRBJ1-5,CASRGEAAFSNQPQHF
TRBV7-9,TRBJ1-1,CASSVTGQGTEAFF
TRBV27,TRBJ1-2,CASRKTGTGVLGYTF
TRBV2,TRBJ1-1,CASSGLAGFTEAFF
TRBV2,TRBJ1-2,CASSEYLGDYGYTF
TRBV30,TRBJ2-2,CAWSEQVTGELFF
TRBV6-5,TRBJ2-1,CASSWLAEQFF
TRBV7-9,TRBJ2-2,CASSLTGDSTGELFF
TRBV5-6,TRBJ2-2,CASSSIRTGMNTGELFF
TRBV9,TRBJ1-2,CASSERTGGARGYTF
TRBV7-9,TRBJ1-1,CASSLGTGANTEAFF
TRBV5-1,TRBJ2-5,CASSLGSGGDETQYF